A single sample gave rise to the 27 T cell receptor beta chains below, sequenced in a study of blood T cells in healthy people across ages (dated by TCRdb to between 2014 and 2017). Library construction relied on 5' RACE. Sequencing used an Illumina HiSeq 2500. A second PCR of about 6 to 12 cycles was run with a J-beta primer mix and a sample-barcoded 5' primer. TCRdb reworked the public reads: Q25 trimming with fastp, MiXCR clone assembly, productive beta chains retained. Rows merge per CDR3 protein into single entries with the most common DNA and genes. For this sample there are about 800,000 distinct CDR3 sequences; 55% to 70% appear just once. Jointly, the top ten make up about 20% of the sample. Sequencing input: blood. The receptors originated from a man aged 25 to 40 in good health.

This chain connects TRBV5-1 to TRBJ2-7, with no clear D. The V and J ends lost 4 bases and 6 bases respectively, with 11 bases between them. CDR3 length: 12 residues. Germline V gene lookup returns CDR1 SGHRS and CDR2 YFSETQ. The CDR3 here is CASSPFLGEQYF. The CDR3 nucleotides read TGCGCCAGCAGCCCCTTTTTGGGCGAGCAGTACTTC.

This chain joins TRBV10-3 and TRBJ1-4; D remains ambiguous. V was clipped by 3 bases and J by 3 bases, with 5 bases between them. Germline loops: CDR1 ENHRY, CDR2 SYGVKD. CDR3 length: 13 amino acids. The CDR3 DNA reads as TGTGCCATCAGTGAACGGTCTAATGAAAAACTGTTTTTT. This gives the protein CAISERSNEKLFF.

This clonotype occurred once. This rearrangement joins TRBV6-2 or TRBV6-3 to TRBJ1-1, with D unresolved. This CDR3 is 13 amino acids long. Germline CDR1 MNHEY, CDR2 SVGEGT. Between the trimmed V and J ends, which lost 5 bases and 4 bases, there was a span of 11 bases. CDR3 amino acids: CASSHQLGTEAFF. CDR3 DNA sequence: TGTGCCAGCAGTCATCAGCTGGGCACTGAAGCTTTCTTT.

The CDR3 DNA is TGCAGTGCCGAAGCGACAGCCTACGAGCAGTACTTC. This gives the protein CSAEATAYEQYF. This chain connects TRBV20-1 to TRBJ2-5; maybe TRBD1 (5 bases). The J call may be incorrect, as the DNA end agrees better with TRBJ2-7. The CDR3 runs to 12 residues. The V gene's germline CDR1 is DFQATT and CDR2 SNEGSKA (reference sequence).

The V call is TRBV5-5, the J call TRBJ2-1; 8 bases fit TRBD2. The CDR3 contains 13 residues. J was trimmed by 8 bases and V by 6 bases; bases with no gene match: 7. CDR1 SGHKS and CDR2 YYEKEE come from the germline V gene (reference sequence). CDR3 protein: CASMRLASDEQFF. As DNA, the CDR3 is TGTGCCAGCATGAGACTAGCGTCCGATGAGCAGTTCTTC.

This clonotype was detected only a few times. The rearrangement links TRBV9 to TRBJ1-6; no clear D. This CDR3 has 14 residues. Germline assignment: CDR1 SGDLS and CDR2 YYNGEE. Trimming left V 4 bases short and J 3 bases short, with 8 bases between. CDR3 sequence: CASSPLGYNSPLHF. The CDR3 bases are TGTGCCAGCAGCCCCCTGGGCTATAATTCACCCCTCCACTTT.

The chain employs TRBV7-2 and TRBJ2-1; TRBD2 matches 11 bases. Germline CDR1 SGHTA, CDR2 FQGNSA. The CDR3 runs to 16 residues. J was trimmed by 8 bases and V by 2 bases; bases with no gene match: 8. This chain's CDR3 is CASSLNPPTSGDEQFF. CDR3 nucleotides: TGTGCCAGCAGCTTAAATCCGCCGACTAGCGGGGATGAGCAGTTCTTC.

This clonotype was observed a handful of times. The J gene is TRBJ2-5, the V gene TRBV27, with D tentatively TRBD2 (6 bases). V lost 6 bases to trimming and J lost 7 bases, with 12 bases between them. The germline gives CDR1 MNHEY, CDR2 SMNVEV (reference sequence). The CDR3 is 12 residues long. The CDR3, as DNA: TGTGCCAGCAGGGAGGGTTTTGGGACCCAGTACTTC. Encoded protein: CASREGFGTQYF.

A remark on this clonotype: An end of the junction differs from the germline gene, which may be a read error. The chain uses TRBV4-3 and TRBJ2-2, with D perhaps matching TRBD2 (5 bases). The CDR3 extends over 15 amino acids. Germline assignment: CDR1 LGHNA and CDR2 YSLEER. CDR3 sequence: CASTQKIQRTGELFF. For the CDR3, the DNA is TGCGCCAGCACCCAAAAGATACAGCGGACCGGGGAGCTGTTTTTT.

This clonotype was recorded a few times. This rearrangement joins TRBV20-1 to TRBJ2-5; D is perhaps TRBD1 (6 bases). The V and J ends lost 5 bases and 2 bases respectively, with 12 bases between them. Germline V gene sequence: CDR1 DFQATT, CDR2 SNEGSKA (reference sequence). This CDR3 spans 13 amino acids. Here the CDR3 reads CSASGQTQETQYF. The CDR3 DNA follows: TGCAGTGCTTCGGGACAAACACAAGAGACCCAGTACTTC.

The V gene is TRBV20-1, the J gene TRBJ2-1, with 7 bases aligning to TRBD2. Per the germline V gene, CDR1 is DFQATT and CDR2 is SNEGSKA (reference sequence). After removal of 7 bases from V and 3 bases from J, the junction contained 12 bases not matched to a gene. This CDR3 is 15 amino acids long. Here the CDR3 reads CSVAGDARYYNEQFF. For the CDR3, the DNA is TGCAGTGTTGCGGGGGACGCCCGGTACTACAATGAGCAGTTCTTC.

This clonotype showed up just a few times. The chain joins TRBV7-3 to TRBJ2-3, with 7 positions matching TRBD2. The length of the CDR3 is 15 residues. The V and J ends lost 5 bases and 2 bases, in that order; junction bases with no gene match: 7. Germline V gene data show CDR1 as SGHTA and CDR2 as FQGTGA. The CDR3 protein is CASSETGGNTDTQYF. CDR3 DNA sequence: TGTGCCAGCAGCGAGACGGGGGGAAACACAGATACGCAGTATTTT.

The chain carries TRBV7-2 and TRBJ2-7; the D gene is possibly TRBD2 (6 bases). The CDR3 spans 14 residues. CDR1 and CDR2 from the germline V gene are SGHTA and FQGNSA. V was trimmed by 6 bases and J by 5 bases, leaving 17 bases between them. The chain's CDR3 is CASSFGTPADEQYF. The CDR3 bases are TGTGCCAGCAGTTTCGGGACTCCTGCCGACGAGCAGTACTTC.

The chain combines TRBV13 with TRBJ2-7; D is unclear. The CDR3 contains 16 residues. Germline-derived CDR1 and CDR2 are PRHDT and FYEKMQ (reference sequence). Trimming took 3 bases from V and 7 from J, leaving 22 bases between them. For the CDR3, the DNA is TGTGCCAGCAGCTTTTACGGTGGAAGCTCCTACAATGAGCAGTACTTC. It yields the protein CASSFYGGSSYNEQYF.

This chain connects TRBV24-1 to TRBJ2-1; 11 bases are a match to TRBD1. V lost 3 bases, J lost 8 bases, and 8 bases stayed unmatched. CDR1 KGHDR and CDR2 SFDVKD come from the germline V gene. The CDR3 sequence is 16 residues long. CDR3 bases: TGTGCCACCAGTGATCCGGCCGGGACAGGGGGTTATGAGCAGTTCTTC. It codes for CATSDPAGTGGYEQFF.

This chain uses TRBV4-2 with TRBJ1-2, with a weak D call TRBD1 (5 bases). The CDR3 loop spans 16 amino acids. Trimming pared 0 bases from V and 0 bases from J, leaving 11 bases between. Germline values: CDR1 LGHNA, CDR2 YNFKEQ. CDR3 DNA sequence: TGTGCCAGCAGCCAAGAGCCCAGGGATACTAACTATGGCTACACCTTC. Protein sequence: CASSQEPRDTNYGYTF.

This sequence joins TRBV25-1 and TRBJ2-7, with D possibly being TRBD2 (5 bases). This CDR3 region has 14 residues. The germline gives CDR1 MGHDK, CDR2 SYGVNS. The V and J ends lost 5 bases and 4 bases respectively, with 15 bases between them. CDR3 sequence (DNA): TGTGCCAGCAGTTCCGGTGAGGGATATTACGAGCAGTACTTC. Amino acid sequence: CASSSGEGYYEQYF.

This clonotype was seen a handful of times. This chain joins TRBV10-3 and TRBJ2-5; 10 bases align to TRBD2. CDR1 is ENHRY, CDR2 SYGVKD, per germline. The CDR3 is 17 amino acids. V lost 0 bases and J lost 5; bases outside the gene matches: 9. CDR3 in amino acids: CAISESPSGRARETQYF. Here the CDR3 DNA reads TGTGCCATCAGTGAGTCCCCTAGCGGGAGAGCACGGGAGACCCAGTACTTC.

The table lists this clonotype with a count of one. The chain's CDR3 is CASSPSAGRDQPQHF. Written as DNA, the CDR3 is TGTGCCAGCAGTCCATCGGCGGGGCGAGATCAGCCCCAGCATTTT. The V call is TRBV9, the J call TRBJ1-5, with D tentatively TRBD1 (5 bases). The CDR3 contains 15 residues. Deletions cut 5 bases from V and 5 bases from J, with 17 bases between. The germline CDR1 and CDR2 sequences are SGDLS and YYNGEE.

This clonotype was recorded a few times. The J gene is TRBJ2-7, the V gene TRBV28, with D possibly being TRBD1 (5 bases). The CDR3 length is 16 residues. Trimming took off 6 bases at V and 8 bases at J, with 26 bases between the two ends. The germline CDR1 and CDR2 sequences are MDHEN and SYDVKM. CDR3 residues: CASRIPTPPGPSKQYF. CDR3 coding DNA: TGTGCCAGCAGGATCCCAACACCTCCAGGGCCCAGCAAGCAGTACTTC.

J is TRBJ1-2 and V is TRBV11-2; weak D call: TRBD1 (6 bases). The CDR3 spans 13 residues. V was clipped by 4 bases and J by 6 bases, with 12 bases between them. From germline, CDR1 is SGHAT and CDR2 FQNNGV. The CDR3 nucleotides read TGTGCCAGCAGCTCCCGATACAGGGATGGCTACACCTTC. Protein product: CASSSRYRDGYTF.

This clonotype came up a few times. The chain is built from TRBV11-2 and TRBJ2-1; D remains unclear. This CDR3 contains 13 residues. Per the germline V gene, CDR1 is SGHAT and CDR2 is FQNNGV. V gave up 2 bases and J gave up 7 bases, with 9 bases separating them. In nucleotides, the CDR3 is TGTGCCAGCAGCTTAAAAGGTCTTAATGAGCAGTTCTTC. This codes for CASSLKGLNEQFF. Looking up the rest from reference TRBV11-2 and TRBJ2-1 gives the full variable domain: EAGVAQSPRYKIIEKRQSVAFWCNPISGHATLYWYQQILGQGPKLLIQFQNNGVVDDSQLPKDRFSAERLKGVDSTLKIQPAKLEDSAVYLCASSLKGLNEQFFGPGTRLTVL.

This clonotype was seen a few times. V and J are TRBV6-2 or TRBV6-3 and TRBJ1-5, with D tentatively TRBD1 (5 bases). The V end lost 7 bases, the J end lost 6 bases, and 10 bases lay between the germline ends. Germline V gene data show CDR1 as MNHEY and CDR2 as SVGEGT. The CDR3 is made up of 12 amino acids. The CDR3 DNA follows: TGTGCCAGCACCGGCGGGGGTCAGCCCCAGCATTTT. The encoded protein is CASTGGGQPQHF.

V is TRBV27 and J is TRBJ2-5; 14 bases fit TRBD2. The germline V gene has CDR1 MNHEY and CDR2 SMNVEV (reference sequence). This CDR3 has 16 amino acids. V trimming: 2 bases; J trimming: 7 bases; junction bases outside the gene matches: 6. This chain's CDR3 is CASSLRGLAGEVTQYF. The CDR3 DNA sequence: TGTGCCAGCAGTTTACGGGGACTAGCGGGGGAGGTGACCCAGTACTTC.

This clonotype was counted ten times or more. The chain employs TRBV4-2 and TRBJ2-7; D is uncertain. V dropped 0 bases and J dropped 4 bases, with 1 base sitting between them. The CDR3 spans 11 residues. Per the germline V gene, CDR1 is LGHNA and CDR2 is YNFKEQ. The CDR3 region is CASSQEYEQYF. The DNA for the CDR3 is TGTGCCAGCAGCCAAGAATACGAGCAGTACTTC.

In its sample, this clonotype was seen many times. This rearrangement joins TRBV7-9 to TRBJ2-7; D uncertain. V lost 1 base, J lost 3 bases, and 13 bases lay in between. Per germline, CDR1 SEHNR and CDR2 FQNEAQ (reference sequence). This CDR3 contains 15 residues. The DNA of the CDR3 is TGTGCCAGCAGCTTAGAGTTAAGTTTCAGCTACGAGCAGTACTTC. Translated: CASSLELSFSYEQYF.

This sequence joins TRBV12-3 or TRBV12-4 and TRBJ2-7; 10 bases map to TRBD2. The J segment lost 2 bases and the V segment lost 6 bases, leaving 16 bases of the junction unmatched. The CDR3 is 18 amino acids. CDR3 sequence: CASSWTSGNTFLPYEQYF. The CDR3 DNA follows: TGTGCCAGCAGCTGGACTAGCGGAAATACCTTCCTACCCTACGAGCAGTACTTC.